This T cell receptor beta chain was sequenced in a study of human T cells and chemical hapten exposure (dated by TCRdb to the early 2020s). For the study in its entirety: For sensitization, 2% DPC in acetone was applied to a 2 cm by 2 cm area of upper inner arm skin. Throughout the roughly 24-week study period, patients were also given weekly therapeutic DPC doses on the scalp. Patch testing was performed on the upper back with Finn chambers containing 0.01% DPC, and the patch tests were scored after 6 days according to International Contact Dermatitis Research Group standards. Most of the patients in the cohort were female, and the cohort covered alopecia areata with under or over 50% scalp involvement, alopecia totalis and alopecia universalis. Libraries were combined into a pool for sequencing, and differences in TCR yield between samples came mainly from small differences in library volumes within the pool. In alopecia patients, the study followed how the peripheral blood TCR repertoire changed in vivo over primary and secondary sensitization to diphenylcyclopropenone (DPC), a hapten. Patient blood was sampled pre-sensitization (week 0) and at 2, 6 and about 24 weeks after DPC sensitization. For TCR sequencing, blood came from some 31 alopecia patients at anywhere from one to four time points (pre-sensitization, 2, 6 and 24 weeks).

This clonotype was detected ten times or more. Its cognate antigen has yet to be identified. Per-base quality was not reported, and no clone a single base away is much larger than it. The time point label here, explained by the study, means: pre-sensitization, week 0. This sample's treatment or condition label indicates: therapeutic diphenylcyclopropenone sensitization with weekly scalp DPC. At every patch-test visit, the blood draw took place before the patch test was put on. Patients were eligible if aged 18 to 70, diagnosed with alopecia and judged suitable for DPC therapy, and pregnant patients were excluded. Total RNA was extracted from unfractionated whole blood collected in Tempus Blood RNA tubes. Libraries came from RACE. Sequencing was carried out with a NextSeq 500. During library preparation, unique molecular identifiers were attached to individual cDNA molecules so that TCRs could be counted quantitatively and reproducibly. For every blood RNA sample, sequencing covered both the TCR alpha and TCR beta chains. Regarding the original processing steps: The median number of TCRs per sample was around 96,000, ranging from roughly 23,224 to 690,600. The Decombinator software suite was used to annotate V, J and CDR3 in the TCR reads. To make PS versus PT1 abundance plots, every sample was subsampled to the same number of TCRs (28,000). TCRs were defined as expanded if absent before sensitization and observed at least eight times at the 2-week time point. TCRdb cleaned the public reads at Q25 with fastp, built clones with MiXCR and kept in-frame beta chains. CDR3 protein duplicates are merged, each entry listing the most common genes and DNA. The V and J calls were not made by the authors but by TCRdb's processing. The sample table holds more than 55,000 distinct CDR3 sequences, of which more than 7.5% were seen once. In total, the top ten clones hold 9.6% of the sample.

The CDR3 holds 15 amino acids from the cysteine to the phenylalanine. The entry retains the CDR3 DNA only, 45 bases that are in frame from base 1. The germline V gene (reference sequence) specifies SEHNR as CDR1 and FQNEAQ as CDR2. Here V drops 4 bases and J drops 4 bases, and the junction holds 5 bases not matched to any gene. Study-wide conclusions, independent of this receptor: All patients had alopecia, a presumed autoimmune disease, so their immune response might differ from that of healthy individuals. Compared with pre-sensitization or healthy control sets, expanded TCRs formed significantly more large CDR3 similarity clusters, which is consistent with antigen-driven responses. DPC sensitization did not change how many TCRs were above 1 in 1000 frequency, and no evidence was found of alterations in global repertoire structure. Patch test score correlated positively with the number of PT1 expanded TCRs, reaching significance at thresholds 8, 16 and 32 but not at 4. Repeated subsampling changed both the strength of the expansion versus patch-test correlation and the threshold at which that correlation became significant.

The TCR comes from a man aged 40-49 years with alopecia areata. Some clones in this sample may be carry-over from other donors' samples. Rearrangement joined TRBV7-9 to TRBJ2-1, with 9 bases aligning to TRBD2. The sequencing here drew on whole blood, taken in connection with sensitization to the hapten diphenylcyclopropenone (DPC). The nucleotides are TGTGCCAGCAGCTCCGGGACTAGCAGATACAATGAGCAGTTCTTC. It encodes CASSSGTSRYNEQFF.